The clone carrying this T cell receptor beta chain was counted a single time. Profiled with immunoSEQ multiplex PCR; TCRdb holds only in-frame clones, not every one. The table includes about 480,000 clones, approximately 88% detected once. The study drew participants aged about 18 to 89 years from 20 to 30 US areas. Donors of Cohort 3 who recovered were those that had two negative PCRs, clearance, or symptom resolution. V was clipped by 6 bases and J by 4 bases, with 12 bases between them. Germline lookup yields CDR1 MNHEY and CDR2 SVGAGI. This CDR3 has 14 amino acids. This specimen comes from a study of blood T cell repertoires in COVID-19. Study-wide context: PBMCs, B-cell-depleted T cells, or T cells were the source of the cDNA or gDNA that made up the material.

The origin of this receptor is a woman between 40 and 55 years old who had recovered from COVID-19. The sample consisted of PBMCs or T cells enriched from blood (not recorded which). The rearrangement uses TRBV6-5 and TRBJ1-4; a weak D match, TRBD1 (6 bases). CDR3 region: CASRTTGVNEKLFF. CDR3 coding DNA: TGTGCCAGCAGGACGACAGGCGTTAATGAAAAACTGTTTTTT.